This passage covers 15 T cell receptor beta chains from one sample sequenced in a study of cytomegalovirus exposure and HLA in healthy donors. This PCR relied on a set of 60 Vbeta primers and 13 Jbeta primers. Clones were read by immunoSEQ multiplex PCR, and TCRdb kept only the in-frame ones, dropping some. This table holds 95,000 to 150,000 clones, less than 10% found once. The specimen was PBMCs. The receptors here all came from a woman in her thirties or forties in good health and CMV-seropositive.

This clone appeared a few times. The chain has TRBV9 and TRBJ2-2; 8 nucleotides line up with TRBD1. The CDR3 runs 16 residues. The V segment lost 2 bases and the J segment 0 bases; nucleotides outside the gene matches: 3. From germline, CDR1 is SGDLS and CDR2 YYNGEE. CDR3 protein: CASSVSQGANTGELFF. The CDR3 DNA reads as TGTGCCAGCAGCGTTTCACAGGGGGCGAACACCGGGGAGCTGTTTTTT.

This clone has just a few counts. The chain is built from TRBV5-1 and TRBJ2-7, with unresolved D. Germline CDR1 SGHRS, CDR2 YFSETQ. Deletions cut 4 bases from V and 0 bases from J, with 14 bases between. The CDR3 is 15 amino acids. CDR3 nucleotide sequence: TGCGCCAGCAGCCCAAGTTCCACTCCCTCCTACGAGCAGTACTTC. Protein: CASSPSSTPSYEQYF.

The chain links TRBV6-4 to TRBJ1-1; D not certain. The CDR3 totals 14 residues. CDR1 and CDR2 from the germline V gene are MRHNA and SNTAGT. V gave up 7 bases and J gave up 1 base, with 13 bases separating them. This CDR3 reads CASKSLPSNTEAFF. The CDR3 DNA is TGTGCCAGCAAAAGCTTACCCTCGAACACTGAAGCTTTCTTT.

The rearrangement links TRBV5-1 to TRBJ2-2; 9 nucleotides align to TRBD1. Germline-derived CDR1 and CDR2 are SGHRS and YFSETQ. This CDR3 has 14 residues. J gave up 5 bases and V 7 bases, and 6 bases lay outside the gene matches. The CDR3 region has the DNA TGCGCCAGCCGGACAGGGGAGGATACCGGGGAGCTGTTTTTT. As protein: CASRTGEDTGELFF.

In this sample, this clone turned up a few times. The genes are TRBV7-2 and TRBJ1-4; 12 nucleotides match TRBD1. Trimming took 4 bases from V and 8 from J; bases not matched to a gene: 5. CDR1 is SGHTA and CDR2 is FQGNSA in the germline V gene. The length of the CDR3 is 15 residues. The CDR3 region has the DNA TGTGCCAGCAGCTCCGGGACAGGGGGCTACGAAAAACTGTTTTTT. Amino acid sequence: CASSSGTGGYEKLFF.

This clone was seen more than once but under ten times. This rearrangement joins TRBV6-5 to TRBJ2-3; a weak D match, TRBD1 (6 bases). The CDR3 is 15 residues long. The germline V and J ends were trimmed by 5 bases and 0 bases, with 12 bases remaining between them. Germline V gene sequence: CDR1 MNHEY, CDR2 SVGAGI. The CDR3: CASSRTVTSTDTQYF. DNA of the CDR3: TGTGCCAGCAGTCGGACAGTTACTAGCACAGATACGCAGTATTTT.

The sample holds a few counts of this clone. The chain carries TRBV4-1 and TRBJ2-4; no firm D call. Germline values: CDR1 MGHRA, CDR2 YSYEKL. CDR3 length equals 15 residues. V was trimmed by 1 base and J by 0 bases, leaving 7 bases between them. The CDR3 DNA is TGCGCCAGCAGCCAAGTGGGCCTAGCCAAAAACATTCAGTACTTC. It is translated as CASSQVGLAKNIQYF.

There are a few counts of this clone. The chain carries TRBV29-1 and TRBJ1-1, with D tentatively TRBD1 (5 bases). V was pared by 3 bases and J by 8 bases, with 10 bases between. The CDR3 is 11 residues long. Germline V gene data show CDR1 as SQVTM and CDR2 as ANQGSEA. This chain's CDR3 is CSVERGEEAFF. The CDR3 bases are TGCAGCGTTGAGCGGGGGGAGGAAGCTTTCTTT.

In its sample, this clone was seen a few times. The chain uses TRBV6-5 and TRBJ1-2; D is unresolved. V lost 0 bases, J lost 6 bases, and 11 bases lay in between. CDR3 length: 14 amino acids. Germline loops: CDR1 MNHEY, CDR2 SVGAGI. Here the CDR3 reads CASSYSPRQHGYTF. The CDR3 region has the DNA TGTGCCAGCAGTTACTCCCCCAGGCAGCATGGCTACACCTTC.

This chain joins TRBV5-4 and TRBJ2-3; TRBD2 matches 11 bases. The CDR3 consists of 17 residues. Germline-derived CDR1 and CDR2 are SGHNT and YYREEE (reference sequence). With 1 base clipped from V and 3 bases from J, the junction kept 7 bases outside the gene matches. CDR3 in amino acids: CASSLTSGGFLTDTQYF. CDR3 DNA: TGTGCCAGCAGCTTGACTAGCGGGGGCTTCTTGACAGATACGCAGTATTTT.

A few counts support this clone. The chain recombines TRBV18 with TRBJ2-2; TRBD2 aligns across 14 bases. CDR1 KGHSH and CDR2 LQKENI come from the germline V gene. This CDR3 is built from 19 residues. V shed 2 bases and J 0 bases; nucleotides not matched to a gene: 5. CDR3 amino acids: CASSPKTSGGDTNTGELFF. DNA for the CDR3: TGTGCCAGCTCACCAAAGACTAGCGGGGGGGATACGAACACCGGGGAGCTGTTTTTT.

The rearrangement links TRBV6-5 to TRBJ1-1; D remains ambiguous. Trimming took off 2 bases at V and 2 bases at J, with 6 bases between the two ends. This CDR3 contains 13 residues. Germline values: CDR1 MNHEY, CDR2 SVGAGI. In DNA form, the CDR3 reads TGTGCCAGCAGTTACATAGCTAACACTGAAGCTTTCTTT. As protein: CASSYIANTEAFF.

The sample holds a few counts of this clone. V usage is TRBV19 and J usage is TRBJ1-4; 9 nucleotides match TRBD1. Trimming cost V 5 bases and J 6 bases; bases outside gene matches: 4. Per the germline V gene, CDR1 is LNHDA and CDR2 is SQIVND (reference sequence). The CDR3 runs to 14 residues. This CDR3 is CASSWRTGDEKLFF. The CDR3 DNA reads TGTGCCAGTAGTTGGAGGACAGGGGATGAAAAACTGTTTTTT.

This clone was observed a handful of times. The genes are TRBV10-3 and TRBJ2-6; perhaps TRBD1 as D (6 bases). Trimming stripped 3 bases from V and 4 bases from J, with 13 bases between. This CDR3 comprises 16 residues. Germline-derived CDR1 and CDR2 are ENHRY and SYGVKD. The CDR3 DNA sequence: TGTGCCATCAGTGATGCACAGGGCAGAGGGGCCAACGTCCTGACTTTC. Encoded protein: CAISDAQGRGANVLTF.

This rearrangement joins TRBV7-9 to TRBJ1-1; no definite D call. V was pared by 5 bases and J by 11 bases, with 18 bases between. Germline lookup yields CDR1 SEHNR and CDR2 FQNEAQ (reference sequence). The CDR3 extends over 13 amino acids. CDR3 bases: TGTGCCAGCAGCCTCACTGAGGGCGGCCGGGCTTTCTTT. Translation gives CASSLTEGGRAFF.